This TCR beta chain is drawn from a study of blood T cell repertoires in COVID-19 (dated by TCRdb to the early 2020s). Describing the broader study: Samples from collaborators originated in the United States, Italy and Spain and spanned both the acute and convalescent phases of COVID-19. The samples were drawn from two sources: the first 160 participants of the ongoing ImmuneRACE study, and 950 to 1,500 subjects contributed by 6 global collaborators. The prospective study material was composed of cDNA or gDNA derived from T cells, B-cell-depleted T cells, or PBMCs. Sample metadata almost always included a de-identified subject ID, COVID-19 status, age in years and sex. The repertoires were released in a freely available public database intended as a resource for research on the immune response to SARS-CoV-2. Where available, HLA class I and class II types were taken from metadata supplied by the sample provider and were not determined by assay-based typing. Deeply sampled blood TCRbeta repertoires from subjects exposed to, actively infected with, or recovered from COVID-19 were included in the dataset.

On the study overall, not on this receptor specifically: The amount of clinical and demographic metadata varied by source and participant and was provided uncurated.

Whole blood was collected in K2EDTA tubes by collaborating institutions according to the institutions' own protocols. For TCRbeta analysis, collaborator samples were shipped as frozen whole blood, as isolated PBMCs, or as DNA extracted from either sample type. TCRbeta CDR3 regions were amplified from genomic DNA using the immunoSEQ Assay, a bias-controlled multiplex PCR. As for the original processing: Within the assay, amplification of reference gene primers was used to estimate how many nucleated cells each sample contained. To quantify the absolute abundance of each unique TCRbeta CDR3 rearrangement, sequence reads were collapsed and filtered. Productive Simpson clonality was computed per sample as the square root of Simpson's diversity index over productive rearrangements. Not all clones reach the TCRdb copy of this immuneACCESS table, which keeps in-frame sequences only. Checked studies attribute under half of the gap to unresolved V genes and leave the rest unexplained. That table supplies the V and J calls and clone size; D and trimming were determined from the DNA. Present in this sample are approximately 28,000 clones, roughly 78% of which were seen just once. The top ten clonotypes cover roughly 21% of the sample.

Concerning this clone: It lacks a known antigen. Within one base of it there is no much larger clone, and no base qualities were kept.

From V the trimming removes 4 bases and from J it removes 0 bases, while the gene matches leave 0 bases of the junction unaccounted for. CDR1 and CDR2, looked up from the germline V gene, are MGHDK and SYGVNS. Inclusive of the bounding cysteine and phenylalanine, the CDR3 is 15 residues long. The kept DNA is CDR3 alone, 45 bases in frame from the first base. This receptor was taken from a boy aged 2-9 years with active or convalescent COVID-19. The V and J genes are TRBV25-1 and TRBJ1-4, with 9 junctional bases fitting TRBD1. Sequences were obtained from peripheral blood. The encoded CDR3 is CASSGTGATNEKLFF. The base sequence is TGTGCCAGCAGTGGGACAGGGGCAACTAATGAAAAACTGTTTTTT.